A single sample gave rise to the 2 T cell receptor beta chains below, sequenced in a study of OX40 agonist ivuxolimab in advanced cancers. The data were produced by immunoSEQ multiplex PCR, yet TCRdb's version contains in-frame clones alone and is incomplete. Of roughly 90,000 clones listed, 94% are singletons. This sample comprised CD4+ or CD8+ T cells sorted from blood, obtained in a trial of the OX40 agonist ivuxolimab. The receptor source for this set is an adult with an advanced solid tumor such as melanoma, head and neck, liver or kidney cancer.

CDR3 sequence (DNA): TGTGCCAGCAGTTACAATAGAAACAATGAGCAGTTCTTC. Translating gives CASSYNRNNEQFF. The chain combines TRBV6-6 with TRBJ2-1; D gene uncertain. In germline, CDR1 is MNHNY, CDR2 SVGAGI (reference sequence). This CDR3 region has 13 residues. V was clipped by 2 bases and J by 5 bases, with 7 bases between them.

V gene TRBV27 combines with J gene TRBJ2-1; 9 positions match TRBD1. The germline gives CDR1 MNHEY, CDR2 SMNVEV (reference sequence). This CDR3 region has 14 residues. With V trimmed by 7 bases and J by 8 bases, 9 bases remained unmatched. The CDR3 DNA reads TGTGCCAGCACGGTCGACAGGGGGTGGGATGAGCAGTTCTTC. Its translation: CASTVDRGWDEQFF.